This T cell receptor beta chain was recovered during a study of blood T cell repertoires in COVID-19 (dated by TCRdb to the early 2020s). The study in broad terms: Collaborator samples came from the United States, Italy and Spain and covered acute and convalescent phases of COVID-19. The material from the prospective study consisted of cDNA or gDNA derived from T cells, B-cell-depleted T cells, or PBMCs. Deeply sampled blood TCRbeta repertoires from subjects exposed to, actively infected with, or recovered from COVID-19 were included in the dataset. The repertoires were made available in a free public database intended to serve as a resource for research on the immune response to SARS-CoV-2. The samples were drawn from the first 160 participants of the ongoing ImmuneRACE study and from 1,254 subjects provided by 6 global collaborators. The sample metadata nearly always contained a de-identified subject ID, COVID-19 status, age in years and sex. Where HLA class I and class II types were available, the types were taken from metadata supplied by the sample provider, not from assay-based typing.

The immunoSEQ Assay, a bias-controlled multiplex PCR, was used to amplify TCRbeta CDR3 regions from genomic DNA. As for the authors' bioinformatics: Within the assay, amplification of reference gene primers was used to estimate how many nucleated cells each sample contained. To quantify the absolute abundance of each unique TCRbeta CDR3 rearrangement, sequence reads were collapsed and filtered. For each sample, productive Simpson clonality was calculated as the square root of Simpson's diversity index over productive rearrangements. Here the immuneACCESS table is served through TCRdb, limited to in-frame sequences with V and J called. Missing clones are a known gap in these copies; in checked studies unresolved V genes cover under half, and the rest lacks a known reason. V and J calls and clone size are as listed in that table; D and trimming were resolved from the DNA. This sample has roughly 120,000 clones in its table, and less than 85% of those were observed once. In total, the top ten clones hold roughly an eighth of the sample.

General conclusions and limits of the study: The quantity of clinical and demographic metadata differed by source and by participant and was supplied without curation.

CDR1 and CDR2, looked up from the germline V gene (reference sequence), are SGHNT and YYREEE. The CDR3 contains 15 residues, cysteine and phenylalanine counted. Just CDR3 DNA is preserved here, 45 bases in frame from base 1. The trim is 2 bases for V and 1 base for J, with a gap of 13 bases between the germline ends. Collaborating institutions collected whole blood in K2EDTA tubes following their own protocols. For TCRbeta analysis, collaborators shipped samples as frozen whole blood, isolated PBMCs, or DNA extracted from either of those sample types. In the case of this clone: It lacks a known antigen. No base-level quality is on record; no much larger clone is a single base apart.

The origin of this receptor is a woman aged 55-70 years with acute or convalescent COVID-19. The chain uses TRBV5-4 and TRBJ2-7; the D gene is perhaps TRBD2, from 5 matching bases. Material for sequencing was peripheral blood. CDR3 protein: CASSLGPERSYEQYF. The nucleotides read TGTGCCAGCAGCTTAGGGCCGGAGCGGTCCTACGAGCAGTACTTC.